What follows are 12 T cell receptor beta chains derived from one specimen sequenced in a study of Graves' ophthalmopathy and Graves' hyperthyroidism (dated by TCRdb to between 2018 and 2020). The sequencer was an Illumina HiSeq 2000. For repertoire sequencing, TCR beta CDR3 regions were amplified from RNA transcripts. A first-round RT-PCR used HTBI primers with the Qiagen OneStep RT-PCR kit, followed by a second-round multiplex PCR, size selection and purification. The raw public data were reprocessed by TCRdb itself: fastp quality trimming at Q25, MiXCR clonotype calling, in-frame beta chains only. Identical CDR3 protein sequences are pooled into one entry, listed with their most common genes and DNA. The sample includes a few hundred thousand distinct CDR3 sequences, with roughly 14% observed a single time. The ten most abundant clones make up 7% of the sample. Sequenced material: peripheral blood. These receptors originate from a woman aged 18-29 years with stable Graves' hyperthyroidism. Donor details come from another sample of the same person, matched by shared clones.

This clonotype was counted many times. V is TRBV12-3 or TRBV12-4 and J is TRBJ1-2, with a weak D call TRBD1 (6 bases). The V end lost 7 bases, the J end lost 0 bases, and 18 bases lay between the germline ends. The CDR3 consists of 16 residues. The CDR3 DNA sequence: TGTGCCAGCACTGGGGGGCCAGGGGATTCTAACTATGGCTACACCTTC. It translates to CASTGGPGDSNYGYTF.

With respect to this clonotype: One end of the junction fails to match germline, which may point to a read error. CDR3: CASSRGQGAWGTEACF. CDR3 DNA sequence: TGTGCCAGCAGTCGAGGACAGGGGGCTTGGGGCACTGAAGCTTGCTTT. This sequence joins TRBV9 and TRBJ1-1; 11 bases line up with TRBD1. The CDR3 sequence is 16 residues long. Germline CDR1 reads SGDLS; CDR2 reads YYNGEE.

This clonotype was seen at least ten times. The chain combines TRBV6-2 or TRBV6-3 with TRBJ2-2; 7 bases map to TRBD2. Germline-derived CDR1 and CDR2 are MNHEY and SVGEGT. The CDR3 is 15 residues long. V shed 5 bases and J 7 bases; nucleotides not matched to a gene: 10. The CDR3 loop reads CASSIASGNGGELFF. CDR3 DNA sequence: TGTGCCAGCAGTATAGCTAGCGGTAATGGCGGGGAGCTGTTTTTT.

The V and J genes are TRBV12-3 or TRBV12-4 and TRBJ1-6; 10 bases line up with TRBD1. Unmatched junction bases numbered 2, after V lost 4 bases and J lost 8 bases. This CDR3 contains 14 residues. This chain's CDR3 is CASSWGQGHSPLHF. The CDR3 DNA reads TGTGCCAGCAGTTGGGGACAGGGGCATTCACCCCTCCACTTT.

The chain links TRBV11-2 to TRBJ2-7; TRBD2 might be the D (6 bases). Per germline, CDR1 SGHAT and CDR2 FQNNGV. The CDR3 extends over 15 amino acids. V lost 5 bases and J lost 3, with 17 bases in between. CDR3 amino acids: CASSLHIAEIYEQYF. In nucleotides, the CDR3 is TGTGCCAGCAGCCTCCACATAGCGGAGATCTACGAGCAGTACTTC.

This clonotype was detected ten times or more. CDR3 nucleotide sequence: TGTGCCAGCAGACCCCTGACAGGATCGTCCGAGCAGTACTTC. It encodes CASRPLTGSSEQYF. The V gene is TRBV6-1, the J gene TRBJ2-7; TRBD1 is a possible D gene (6 bases). Per germline, CDR1 MNHNS and CDR2 SASEGT. The CDR3 consists of 14 residues. The V and J ends lost 6 bases and 6 bases respectively, with 18 bases between them.

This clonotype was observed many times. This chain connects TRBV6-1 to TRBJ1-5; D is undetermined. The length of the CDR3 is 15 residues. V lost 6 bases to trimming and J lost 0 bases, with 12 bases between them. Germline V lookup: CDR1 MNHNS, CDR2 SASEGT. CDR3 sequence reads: CASRSFRDSNQPQHF. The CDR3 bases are TGTGCCAGCAGATCTTTTAGGGATAGCAATCAGCCCCAGCATTTT.

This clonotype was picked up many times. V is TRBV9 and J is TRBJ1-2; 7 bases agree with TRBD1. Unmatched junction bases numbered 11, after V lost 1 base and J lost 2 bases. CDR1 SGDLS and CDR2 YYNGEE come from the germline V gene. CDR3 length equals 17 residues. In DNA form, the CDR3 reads TGTGCCAGCAGCGTAACCGCGGGGGACAGCTTCAACTATGGCTACACCTTC. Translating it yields CASSVTAGDSFNYGYTF.

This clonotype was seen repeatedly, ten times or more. CDR3 nucleotide sequence: TGTGCCACCAGCCCACCCGGGAACAGGGACTATGGCTACACCTTC. Translation gives CATSPPGNRDYGYTF. The chain joins TRBV15 to TRBJ1-2; D possibly corresponds to TRBD1 (6 bases). Germline values: CDR1 LNHNV, CDR2 YYDKDF (reference sequence). Trimming pared 5 bases from V and 3 bases from J, leaving 16 bases between. CDR3 size: 15 residues.

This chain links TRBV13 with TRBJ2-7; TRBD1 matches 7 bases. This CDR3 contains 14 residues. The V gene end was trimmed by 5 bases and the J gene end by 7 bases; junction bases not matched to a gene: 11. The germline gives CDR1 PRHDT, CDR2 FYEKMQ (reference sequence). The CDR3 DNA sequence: TGTGCCAGCAGCCTCAGACAGGGTGCTTTTGAGCAGTACTTC. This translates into CASSLRQGAFEQYF.

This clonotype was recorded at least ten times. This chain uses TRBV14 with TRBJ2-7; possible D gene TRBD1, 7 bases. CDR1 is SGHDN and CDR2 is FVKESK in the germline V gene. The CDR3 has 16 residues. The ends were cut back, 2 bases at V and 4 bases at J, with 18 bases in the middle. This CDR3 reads CASSQTAGRGLYEQYF. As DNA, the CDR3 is TGTGCCAGCAGCCAAACCGCGGGAAGGGGGCTGTACGAGCAGTACTTC.

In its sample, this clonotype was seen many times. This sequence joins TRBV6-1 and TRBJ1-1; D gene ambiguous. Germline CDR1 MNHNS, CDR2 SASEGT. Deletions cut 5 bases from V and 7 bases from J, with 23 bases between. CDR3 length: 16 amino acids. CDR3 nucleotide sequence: TGTGCCAGCAGTCCCGCAAGGTCCGCGGGCTTCGTTGAAGCTTTCTTT. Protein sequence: CASSPARSAGFVEAFF.